The 9 T cell receptor beta chains below all came from one sample that was sequenced in a study of spatial heterogeneity in lung cancer. TCRdb used MiXCR to reprocess the 5' RACE reads, holding one entry per CDR3 protein. The table has approximately 40,000 distinct CDR3 sequences, 6.5% to 9.5% seen once; the top ten hold under 30%. Described time point: sample taken at primary tumor resection. The sequenced material consisted of unsorted whole RNA from tumor, nontumor lung or frozen PBMC. This specimen was PBMCs, taken at surgery. These receptors were taken from a male donor with early-stage non-small cell lung cancer.

At least ten counts were recorded for this clonotype. The chain is built from TRBV19 and TRBJ2-1; TRBD1 agrees at 7 bases. The J segment lost 7 bases and the V segment lost 9 bases, leaving 18 bases of the junction unmatched. Germline V gene lookup returns CDR1 LNHDA and CDR2 SQIVND (reference sequence). This CDR3 has 16 amino acids. The CDR3 DNA sequence: TGTGCCAGCATTCCCTCAACAGGGGCCTTGCGGAATGAGCAGTTCTTC. Translation: CASIPSTGALRNEQFF.

This clonotype has a count of ten or more. The V call is TRBV7-9, the J call TRBJ2-3; TRBD1 aligns across 8 bases. V was clipped by 5 bases and J by 1 base; unmatched bases: 2. CDR3 length: 14 amino acids. Germline V gene data show CDR1 as SEHNR and CDR2 as FQNEAQ (reference sequence). CDR3 in amino acids: CASSRGQGTDTQYF. The CDR3 coding sequence is TGTGCCAGCAGCCGGGGACAGGGCACAGATACGCAGTATTTT. The variable domain in full, with the rest retrieved from reference TRBV7-9 and TRBJ2-3, is DTGVSQNPRHKITKRGQNVTFRCDPISEHNRLYWYRQTLGQGPEFLTYFQNEAQLEKSRLLSDRFSAERPKGSFSTLEIQRTEQGDSAMYLCASSRGQGTDTQYFGPGTRLTVL.

Ten or more counts support this clonotype. The genes are TRBV6-1 and TRBJ1-1; 7 nucleotides align to TRBD1. Germline CDR1 reads MNHNS; CDR2 reads SASEGT. V gave up 11 bases and J gave up 4 bases; unmatched junction bases: 10. This CDR3 spans 13 amino acids. The CDR3 DNA reads as TGTGCCGCGGAGGGGGCAAGTGGCACTGAAGCTTTCTTT. It encodes CAAEGASGTEAFF.

There are a few counts of this clonotype. The rearrangement uses TRBV5-1 and TRBJ1-1; D remains unclear. The germline CDR1 and CDR2 sequences are SGHRS and YFSETQ. CDR3 size: 14 residues. The ends were cut back, 0 bases at V and 3 bases at J, with 9 bases in the middle. The DNA of the CDR3 is TGCGCCAGCAGCTTGGCGATGGGCTACACTGAAGCTTTCTTT. Residues: CASSLAMGYTEAFF.

This clonotype showed up many times. The chain links TRBV5-5 to TRBJ1-5; D might be TRBD1 (6 bases). The length of the CDR3 is 15 residues. Trimming removed 1 base from V and 5 bases from J, with 13 bases in between. The V gene's germline CDR1 is SGHKS and CDR2 YYEKEE (reference sequence). The CDR3 bases are TGTGCCAGCAGCTTGTGGCAGGGGATGGATCAGCCCCAGCATTTT. This encodes CASSLWQGMDQPQHF.

This clonotype was seen ten or more times. The chain uses TRBV6-2 or TRBV6-3 and TRBJ2-4; D gene unclear. This CDR3 contains 17 residues. Trimming removed 0 bases at V and 0 bases at J, with 12 bases between. In germline, CDR1 is MNHEY, CDR2 SVGEGT. The CDR3 loop is CASSYSLTILAKNIQYF. In DNA, the CDR3 is TGTGCCAGCAGTTACTCCTTGACCATTCTAGCCAAAAACATTCAGTACTTC.

Many counts were recorded for this clonotype. The CDR3 sequence: CASSQRTRGDYGYTF. The CDR3 coding sequence is TGTGCCAGCAGCCAAAGAACCAGGGGCGACTATGGCTACACCTTC. The J gene is TRBJ1-2, the V gene TRBV14; TRBD1 might be the D (6 bases). The V gene's germline CDR1 is SGHDN and CDR2 FVKESK. There are 15 residues in the CDR3. V dropped 2 bases and J dropped 3 bases, with 13 bases sitting between them.

This clonotype was picked up a small number of times. The V and J genes are TRBV18 and TRBJ2-1, with TRBD2 matching over 8 bases. V trimming: 2 bases; J trimming: 7 bases; junction bases outside the gene matches: 7. The germline CDR1 and CDR2 sequences are KGHSH and LQKENI. This CDR3 region has 15 residues. CDR3 protein: CASSPTSGARNEQFF. Written as DNA, the CDR3 is TGTGCCAGCTCACCAACTAGCGGAGCCAGGAATGAGCAGTTCTTC.

Comment on this clonotype: A much larger clone differs from this one at a single base, so this may be a read error. The gene calls are TRBV6-6 and TRBJ2-1, with D perhaps being TRBD1 or TRBD2 (7 bases each). The J call is uncertain, as TRBJ2-7 better fits the DNA end. The CDR3 consists of 15 residues. Germline values: CDR1 MNHNY, CDR2 SVGAGI (reference sequence). CDR3: CASRPGGGAYNEQYF. The CDR3 DNA reads TGTGCCAGCAGGCCAGGGGGGGGAGCCTACAATGAGCAGTACTTC.